This T cell receptor beta chain was observed in a study of CD8+CD57+ T cells in acquired aplastic anemia. Overall study: The sorted CD4+ and CD8+ cells yielded an average about 3.5 ug of DNA. Overall study results and limits: CD8+ Simpson's diversity did not differ significantly between patients and controls.

As for this clonotype: The antigen is undetermined.

The use of genomic DNA as template underpinned the TCR beta VDJ and CDR3 profiling. Each CDR3 protein gets one entry after TCRdb re-called the reads with MiXCR. The table has about 120,000 distinct CDR3 sequences, over 55% seen once; the top ten hold about 31%. Those patients picked for sequencing had displayed CD8+CD57+ cell expansion on flow cytometry. The patients, all of them, had severe acquired aplastic anemia. None of the patients had been given any therapy when their blood was sampled. Trimming removed 0 bases at V and 8 bases at J, with 10 bases between. The CDR3 has 13 amino acids. The V gene's germline CDR1 is ENHRY and CDR2 SYGVKD.

Sequences were obtained from sorted CD4+, CD8+, or CD8+CD57+ T cells (not recorded which) from PBMCs. The rearrangement uses TRBV10-3 and TRBJ1-1, with D uncertain. This TCR came from a human donor with aplastic anemia. The CDR3 region is CAISESTRPEAFF. In DNA, the CDR3 is TGTGCCATCAGTGAGTCGACCAGGCCGGAAGCTTTCTTT.